The rows below give T cell receptor beta chains drawn from one sample of a study of blood T cell repertoires in COVID-19. This table comes from immunoSEQ multiplex PCR, and its TCRdb copy is limited to in-frame clones, with some not included. This table holds more than 60,000 clones, around 87% found once. Source material: peripheral blood. Source of these receptors: a man aged 60 to 75 with acute or convalescent COVID-19. CDR3s include the opening cysteine and the closing phenylalanine or tryptophan. Fields, in order: CDR3 DNA, CDR3 protein, J gene, clone size, D gene, V gene. D genes are given only for firm matches. Clone size is not always given. Where it is, it says once, few, many or a class for expanded clones.

TGTGCCAGCACCGACGGGAGCTCCTATAATTCACCCCTCCACTTT | CASTDGSSYNSPLHF | TRBJ1-6 | . | . | TRBV5-4
TGTGCCAGTAGTACAGCGGGTGGCTATAATTCACCCCTCCACTTT | CASSTAGGYNSPLHF | TRBJ1-6 | . | . | TRBV19
TGTGCCAGCAGTTTAGAGATGTCGGTCACTGAAGCTTTCTTT | CASSLEMSVTEAFF | TRBJ1-1 | few | . | TRBV28
TGTGCCAGTACCACGGACAGGGGGAATTCACCCCTCCACTTT | CASTTDRGNSPLHF | TRBJ1-6 | . | TRBD1 | TRBV19
TGTGCCAGCAGTAAGGGGCAGGGACAAGAGACCCAGTACTTC | CASSKGQGQETQYF | TRBJ2-5 | . | . | TRBV2
TGCGCCAGCAGCCCCGCTAGGGGACATTCGAACACTGAAGCTTTCTTT | CASSPARGHSNTEAFF | TRBJ1-1 | . | . | TRBV4-1
TGCAGCGTTGGGGGGACAGGGGATTCACCCCTCCACTTT | CSVGGTGDSPLHF | TRBJ1-6 | . | TRBD1 | TRBV29-1
TGTGCCAGCAGCTCCCCTGGGACAGCCTACGAGCAGTACTTC | CASSSPGTAYEQYF | TRBJ2-7 | . | TRBD1 | TRBV7-9
TGTGCCAGCAGCCAACGGGGCGGGACAGGGGGCTCAGATACGCAGTATTTT | CASSQRGGTGGSDTQYF | TRBJ2-3 | . | TRBD1 | TRBV13
TGTGCCAGTAGTGCCGGGACAGGCAATCAGCCCCAGCATTTT | CASSAGTGNQPQHF | TRBJ1-5 | . | TRBD1 | TRBV19
TGTGCCAGCAGTCTGACTCCCTATGGCTACACCTTC | CASSLTPYGYTF | TRBJ1-2 | . | . | TRBV7-9
TGTGCCACCAGCAGATCCGCCTTCCGAGGAGAGACCCAGTACTTC | CATSRSAFRGETQYF | TRBJ2-5 | . | . | TRBV15
TGCGCCAGCAGCCAAGCACAGGGGGGAGGCACTGAAGCTTTCTTT | CASSQAQGGGTEAFF | TRBJ1-1 | . | TRBD1 | TRBV4-3
TGTGCCAGTAGTATAGCTCAGGGTTTTCCTCAGCCCCAGCATTTT | CASSIAQGFPQPQHF | TRBJ1-5 | . | . | TRBV19
TGCGCCAGCAGCCCTCAGGGACTAGCGGGGGAATCTTACAATGAGCAGTTCTTC | CASSPQGLAGESYNEQFF | TRBJ2-1 | . | TRBD2 | TRBV4-1
TGTGCCAGTAGTACCTCCGGGGAGCTGTTTTTT | CASSTSGELFF | TRBJ2-2 | . | . | TRBV19
TGCGCCAGCAGCCACGGACCCCAGGGGGAAAAACTGTTTTTT | CASSHGPQGEKLFF | TRBJ1-4 | . | . | TRBV10-2
TGTGCCAGCATGACTTTACGATATATTAACTATGGCTACACCTTC | CASMTLRYINYGYTF | TRBJ1-2 | . | . | TRBV11-2
TGTGCCAGCAGCCCAGGGTCCCGAATAGTCGATGAGCAGTTCTTC | CASSPGSRIVDEQFF | TRBJ2-1 | . | . | TRBV14
TGTGCCAGCAGCGTAGCTGTGACAGGGGCTGGAAACACCATATATTTT | CASSVAVTGAGNTIYF | TRBJ1-3 | . | TRBD1 | TRBV9
TGTGCCAGCAGTTCCCTAGCGGGGGGTTACAATGAGCAGTTCTTC | CASSSLAGGYNEQFF | TRBJ2-1 | once | TRBD2 | TRBV28
TGCGCCAGCAGTCAAGGCCCGGGACAGGGAGCCCCCTACGAGCAGTACTTC | CASSQGPGQGAPYEQYF | TRBJ2-7 | . | TRBD1 | TRBV5-1
TGTGCCAGCAGCCGCCCTGGAGTAGCGGGGGGGCCAGATACGCAGTATTTT | CASSRPGVAGGPDTQYF | TRBJ2-3 | . | TRBD2 | TRBV27
TGTGCCAGCAGTTTGGGACAGGGAAACAATCAGCCCCAGCATTTT | CASSLGQGNNQPQHF | TRBJ1-5 | . | TRBD1 | TRBV27
TGTGCCAGCTCGCAGGACGTGAGGGCTCGTTCACCCCTCCACTTT | CASSQDVRARSPLHF | TRBJ1-6 | . | . | TRBV18
TGCGCCAGCAGCCAAGAGGGACAGGGAATGAACACTGAAGCTTTCTTT | CASSQEGQGMNTEAFF | TRBJ1-1 | . | TRBD1 | TRBV4-3
TGTGCCTGGAGTGTAGGGGGCATCGGGAATGGCTACACCTTC | CAWSVGGIGNGYTF | TRBJ1-2 | . | TRBD1 | TRBV30
TGTGCCAGCAGTTACGGAGGAGGTGGTGACACAGATACGCAGTATTTT | CASSYGGGGDTDTQYF | TRBJ2-3 | . | . | TRBV6-5
TGTGCCAGCTCATTCAGGCAGGGGGGCTACGAGCAGTACTTC | CASSFRQGGYEQYF | TRBJ2-7 | . | . | TRBV18
TGTGCCAGCAGCTTTTTACCTCCTTCCGGACAGTACTACGAGCAGTACTTC | CASSFLPPSGQYYEQYF | TRBJ2-7 | . | . | TRBV11-2
TGCGCCAGCAGCCAAGAGAGTCCAGGGGGAGCTGGAAACACCATATATTTT | CASSQESPGGAGNTIYF | TRBJ1-3 | . | TRBD1 | TRBV4-1
TGTGCCAGCAGCCGCGGACGGCGGGGCGGCGGGGTAGGGGAGACCCAGTACTTC | CASSRGRRGGGVGETQYF | TRBJ2-5 | . | . | TRBV11-3
TGTGCCAGCAGCCTTGACGCGGGGAACACAGATACGCAGTATTTT | CASSLDAGNTDTQYF | TRBJ2-3 | . | . | TRBV7-9
TGCGCCAGCAGCCAAGAGCCAACAGGGGGAGCTGGAAACACCATATATTTT | CASSQEPTGGAGNTIYF | TRBJ1-3 | . | TRBD1 | TRBV4-3
TGTGCCTGGAGTGTCGACAGACCTAATGGCTACACCTTC | CAWSVDRPNGYTF | TRBJ1-2 | . | . | TRBV30
TGTGCCAGCAGCTTAGCGCGGGGGGGTCACGTCGAGCAGTTCTTC | CASSLARGGHVEQFF | TRBJ2-1 | few | TRBD2 | TRBV7-8
TGTGCCAGCAGCCAAGGACTTCTCAATCAGCCCCAGCATTTT | CASSQGLLNQPQHF | TRBJ1-5 | . | . | TRBV7-2
TGTGCCAGCAGCTTAGATATAGCCAGCTCCTACGAGCAGTACTTC | CASSLDIASSYEQYF | TRBJ2-7 | . | . | TRBV7-8
TGCAGCGTTACCGGGACAGCCTACGAGCAGTACTTC | CSVTGTAYEQYF | TRBJ2-7 | once | TRBD1 | TRBV29-1
TGTGCCAGCACCTCCCAAGGGGGAGGGAGGGACACTGAAGCTTTCTTT | CASTSQGGGRDTEAFF | TRBJ1-1 | few | . | TRBV7-6